These 27 T cell receptor beta chains were all obtained from the same sample, sequenced in a study of CD8 T cells in Susac syndrome. cDNA came from roughly 0.47 to 1 ug RNA primed by random hexamers. TCRdb processed the immunoSEQ multiplex PCR reads anew with MiXCR; each CDR3 protein has one entry. The sample yields some 160,000 distinct CDR3 sequences, nearly 97% seen once. Sequenced input: CD4+ T cells from PBMCs. The source of these receptors is a human donor with Susac syndrome.

The V call is TRBV20-1, the J call TRBJ1-2; no reliable D call. Germline V gene sequence: CDR1 DFQATT, CDR2 SNEGSKA (reference sequence). The CDR3 consists of 10 residues. Trimming shortened V by 3 bases and J by 1 base, and 0 bases separated the two germline ends. As DNA, the CDR3 is TGCAGTGCTAGTAACTATGGCTACACCTTC. Protein: CSASNYGYTF.

This sequence joins TRBV20-1 and TRBJ2-1, with 8 bases fitting TRBD2. V lost 0 bases, J lost 0 bases, and 7 bases stayed unmatched. The CDR3 extends over 17 amino acids. The germline V gene encodes CDR1 DFQATT and CDR2 SNEGSKA (reference sequence). This CDR3 reads CSARDSGTRASYNEQFF. CDR3 nucleotide sequence: TGCAGTGCTAGAGATTCCGGGACTAGGGCCTCCTACAATGAGCAGTTCTTC.

The V gene is TRBV7-3, the J gene TRBJ2-1; D possibly corresponds to TRBD2 (6 bases). V was pared by 1 base and J by 2 bases, with 15 bases between. CDR3 length equals 17 residues. Germline CDR1 SGHTA, CDR2 FQGTGA. The CDR3 coding sequence is TGTGCCAGCAGCTTAAATCGGGGCGGAGGGCCCTACAATGAGCAGTTCTTC. Its translation: CASSLNRGGGPYNEQFF.

The chain combines TRBV5-1 with TRBJ2-3, with D possibly TRBD2 on 5 matching bases. Germline V gene sequence: CDR1 SGHRS, CDR2 YFSETQ. The CDR3 totals 16 residues. The V end lost 1 base, the J end lost 0 bases, and 12 bases lay between the germline ends. DNA for the CDR3: TGCGCCAGCAGCTTGCCTAGCAGCTCTAGCACAGATACGCAGTATTTT. It specifies CASSLPSSSSTDTQYF.

The J gene is TRBJ2-1, the V gene TRBV7-2; TRBD2 is a possible D gene (6 bases). The V end lost 5 bases, the J end lost 11 bases, and 22 bases lay between the germline ends. Germline CDR1 is SGHTA and CDR2 is FQGNSA. CDR3 length: 15 amino acids. This CDR3 is CASSTPRDSLGKQFF. In DNA form, the CDR3 reads TGTGCCAGCAGCACTCCTCGGGACTCCCTCGGTAAGCAGTTCTTC.

The chain employs TRBV4-1 and TRBJ2-5; D remains unclear. The CDR3 is 13 residues long. Trimming stripped 0 bases from V and 5 bases from J, with 7 bases between. Germline V CDR1 and CDR2: MGHRA, YSYEKL. CDR3 DNA sequence: TGCGCCAGCAGCCAAGATCCCTCTGAGACCCAGTACTTC. This sequence encodes CASSQDPSETQYF.

CDR3 sequence reads: CATANSNQPQHF. CDR3 DNA: TGTGCCACCGCTAATAGCAATCAGCCCCAGCATTTT. This chain joins TRBV15 and TRBJ1-5; D gene unclear. There are 12 residues in the CDR3. V gave up 8 bases and J gave up 0 bases, with 5 bases separating them. CDR1 is LNHNV and CDR2 is YYDKDF in the germline V gene (reference sequence).

The chain is built from TRBV3-1 and TRBJ2-3; D perhaps matches TRBD2 (6 bases). The V gene lost 4 bases and the J gene lost 5 bases, with 10 bases spanning the gap. Germline CDR1 reads LGHDT; CDR2 reads YNNKEL (reference sequence). The CDR3 length is 13 residues. The chain's CDR3 is CASSPPGVDTQYF. Written as DNA, the CDR3 is TGTGCCAGCAGCCCTCCGGGAGTAGATACGCAGTATTTT.

The gene calls are TRBV2 and TRBJ2-1; 9 nucleotides match TRBD2. Germline CDR1 is SNHLY and CDR2 is FYNNEI. CDR3 length: 14 amino acids. Trimming removed 8 bases from V and 6 bases from J; junction bases left unmatched: 8. The CDR3 region is CASGVVAGVNEQFF. DNA for the CDR3: TGTGCCAGCGGTGTGGTAGCGGGGGTCAATGAGCAGTTCTTC.

The chain recombines TRBV5-6 with TRBJ2-1; D unresolved. The CDR3 totals 17 residues. The germline CDR1 and CDR2 sequences are SGHDT and YYEEEE. Trimming removed 5 bases from V and 0 bases from J, with 18 bases in between. CDR3 nucleotide sequence: TGTGCCAGCAGTGGCCCCGGGCCCTCAGTCTCCTACAATGAGCAGTTCTTC. Translated: CASSGPGPSVSYNEQFF.

The chain couples TRBV24-1 to TRBJ2-7; no clear D. The CDR3 spans 14 residues. Trimming left V 4 bases short and J 4 bases short, with 13 bases between. Germline values: CDR1 KGHDR, CDR2 SFDVKD. CDR3: CATSDPRPPYEQYF. The CDR3 region has the DNA TGTGCCACCAGTGACCCTCGGCCCCCATACGAGCAGTACTTC.

The chain carries TRBV3-1 and TRBJ2-7; 10 bases map to TRBD2. The CDR3 sequence is 21 residues long. CDR1 is LGHDT and CDR2 is YNNKEL in the germline V gene (reference sequence). V gave up 4 bases and J gave up 1 base; unmatched junction bases: 22. The CDR3 reads CASSPWVSSSGRAGRSYEQYF. DNA of the CDR3: TGTGCCAGCAGCCCATGGGTCAGTTCGAGCGGGAGGGCCGGACGATCCTACGAGCAGTACTTC.

The V and J genes are TRBV4-2 and TRBJ2-5; 9 positions agree with TRBD1. CDR3 length: 17 residues. V was clipped by 2 bases and J by 1 base; unmatched bases: 8. Germline values: CDR1 LGHNA, CDR2 YNFKEQ. The CDR3 DNA follows: TGTGCCAGCAGCCAATTCACCGGGACAGGGATCCAAGAGACCCAGTACTTC. This codes for CASSQFTGTGIQETQYF.

The chain uses TRBV20-1 and TRBJ1-2; D is undetermined. V was shortened by 3 bases and J by 4 bases, with 12 bases between the two germline ends. Germline-derived CDR1 and CDR2 are DFQATT and SNEGSKA (reference sequence). The CDR3 sequence is 13 residues long. CDR3 nucleotide sequence: TGCAGTGCTAGTCTTAGTTCCTCCTATGGCTACACCTTC. Translated, it gives CSASLSSSYGYTF.

This clonotype has just one count. The V call is TRBV7-2, the J call TRBJ2-5; 8 bases align to TRBD2. After removal of 4 bases from V and 1 base from J, the junction contained 8 bases not matched to a gene. There are 16 residues in the CDR3. Germline-derived CDR1 and CDR2 are SGHTA and FQGNSA. The CDR3 loop is CASSSTGGRSQETQYF. The CDR3, as DNA: TGTGCCAGCAGCTCTACCGGCGGGAGGTCCCAAGAGACCCAGTACTTC.

The chain uses TRBV12-3 or TRBV12-4 and TRBJ2-7, with a tentative D call TRBD1 (6 bases). V was pared by 6 bases and J by 2 bases, with 14 bases between. The CDR3 spans 14 residues. Written as DNA, the CDR3 is TGTGCCAGCAGACCGGGACACCCACCCTACGAGCAGTACTTC. Translating gives CASRPGHPPYEQYF.

The rearrangement uses TRBV23-1 and TRBJ1-5; no reliable D call. TRBV23-1 is identified as an open reading frame with a role that is uncertain. The CDR3 spans 15 residues. V was cut by 3 bases and J by 0 bases, with 9 bases left in between. In DNA, the CDR3 is TGCGCCAGCAGTCACCTGGAGGATAGCAATCAGCCCCAGCATTTT. Encoded protein: CASSHLEDSNQPQHF.

The genes are TRBV15 and TRBJ2-3; D is unclear. In germline, CDR1 is LNHNV, CDR2 YYDKDF (reference sequence). Between the trimmed V and J ends, which lost 4 bases and 4 bases, there was a span of 12 bases. The CDR3 is 14 amino acids. The CDR3 DNA sequence: TGTGCCACCAGCACCCGTAATGGGGCAGATACGCAGTATTTT. Encoded protein: CATSTRNGADTQYF.

The chain is built from TRBV2 and TRBJ1-3; D unclear. Germline assignment: CDR1 SNHLY and CDR2 FYNNEI. Trimming cost V 7 bases and J 2 bases, with 12 bases left between them. The CDR3 runs 14 residues. The CDR3 here is CASTEGRAGNTIYF. CDR3 bases: TGTGCCAGCACCGAAGGGAGAGCTGGAAACACCATATATTTT.

The chain joins TRBV6-4 to TRBJ1-5; D is unclear. Germline V gene sequence: CDR1 MRHNA, CDR2 SNTAGT. The germline V and J ends were trimmed by 5 bases and 1 base, with 6 bases remaining between them. The CDR3 extends over 13 amino acids. The CDR3 nucleotides read TGTGCCAGCAGTCGAGAGAGCAATCAGCCCCAGCATTTT. This sequence encodes CASSRESNQPQHF.

The chain links TRBV3-1 to TRBJ2-3; 8 bases line up with TRBD2. This CDR3 comprises 15 residues. The germline CDR1 and CDR2 sequences are LGHDT and YNNKEL (reference sequence). J was trimmed by 3 bases and V by 1 base; bases with no gene match: 3. CDR3 nucleotide sequence: TGTGCCAGCAGCCAAGGCGGGAGGTGGACAGATACGCAGTATTTT. As protein: CASSQGGRWTDTQYF.

The chain is built from TRBV6-5 and TRBJ2-2; no definite D call. This CDR3 contains 13 residues. V was pared by 5 bases and J by 7 bases, with 11 bases between. Germline V gene sequence: CDR1 MNHEY, CDR2 SVGAGI. CDR3 nucleotide sequence: TGTGCCAGCAGTCCTCCGTCGGGCGGGGAGCTGTTTTTT. Its translation: CASSPPSGGELFF.

V usage is TRBV11-1 and J usage is TRBJ2-7, with D possibly called TRBD1 or TRBD2 (5 bases each). This CDR3 comprises 15 residues. The germline V and J ends were trimmed by 6 bases and 3 bases, with 18 bases remaining between them. Germline V gene sequence: CDR1 SGHAT, CDR2 FQDESV (reference sequence). CDR3 sequence (DNA): TGTGCCAGCAGGCCAGGGAAAACTAGTGACTACGAGCAGTACTTC. Residues: CASRPGKTSDYEQYF.

The chain combines TRBV28 with TRBJ2-5; 10 nucleotides line up with TRBD1. The CDR3 has 16 residues. CDR1 is MDHEN and CDR2 is SYDVKM in the germline V gene. Losses at the gene ends were 4 bases for V and 5 bases for J; bases not matched to a gene: 10. CDR3 DNA: TGTGCCAGCAGTTCTAGCAGGACAGGGGGGTTGGAGACCCAGTACTTC. As protein: CASSSSRTGGLETQYF.

V gene TRBV20-1 combines with J gene TRBJ1-1, with 7 bases identical to TRBD1. The CDR3 is 14 amino acids. The junction had 12 bases not matched to a gene; V was cut back by 6 bases and J by 5 bases. CDR1 is DFQATT, CDR2 SNEGSKA, per germline (reference sequence). The CDR3 DNA reads TGCAGTGCGCCCACCGACAGGGTTCGGACTGAAGCTTTCTTT. Protein: CSAPTDRVRTEAFF.

The V and J genes are TRBV5-1 and TRBJ2-3, with 9 nucleotides matching TRBD2. The CDR3 runs to 16 residues. The V gene's germline CDR1 is SGHRS and CDR2 YFSETQ. The junction had 7 bases not matched to a gene; V was cut back by 0 bases and J by 5 bases. The CDR3 DNA reads as TGCGCCAGCAGCTTGGGTAGCGGGAGAGTCGGAGATACGCAGTATTTT. Encoded protein: CASSLGSGRVGDTQYF.

The V and J genes are TRBV5-8 and TRBJ2-3; possible D gene TRBD1, 6 bases. V lost 7 bases and J 2 bases, leaving 11 bases between the germline ends. The CDR3 is 13 residues long. Per germline, CDR1 SGHTS and CDR2 YDEGEE. For the CDR3, the DNA is TGTGCCAGCGGGGGACACTCCACAGATACGCAGTATTTT. Translating it yields CASGGHSTDTQYF.